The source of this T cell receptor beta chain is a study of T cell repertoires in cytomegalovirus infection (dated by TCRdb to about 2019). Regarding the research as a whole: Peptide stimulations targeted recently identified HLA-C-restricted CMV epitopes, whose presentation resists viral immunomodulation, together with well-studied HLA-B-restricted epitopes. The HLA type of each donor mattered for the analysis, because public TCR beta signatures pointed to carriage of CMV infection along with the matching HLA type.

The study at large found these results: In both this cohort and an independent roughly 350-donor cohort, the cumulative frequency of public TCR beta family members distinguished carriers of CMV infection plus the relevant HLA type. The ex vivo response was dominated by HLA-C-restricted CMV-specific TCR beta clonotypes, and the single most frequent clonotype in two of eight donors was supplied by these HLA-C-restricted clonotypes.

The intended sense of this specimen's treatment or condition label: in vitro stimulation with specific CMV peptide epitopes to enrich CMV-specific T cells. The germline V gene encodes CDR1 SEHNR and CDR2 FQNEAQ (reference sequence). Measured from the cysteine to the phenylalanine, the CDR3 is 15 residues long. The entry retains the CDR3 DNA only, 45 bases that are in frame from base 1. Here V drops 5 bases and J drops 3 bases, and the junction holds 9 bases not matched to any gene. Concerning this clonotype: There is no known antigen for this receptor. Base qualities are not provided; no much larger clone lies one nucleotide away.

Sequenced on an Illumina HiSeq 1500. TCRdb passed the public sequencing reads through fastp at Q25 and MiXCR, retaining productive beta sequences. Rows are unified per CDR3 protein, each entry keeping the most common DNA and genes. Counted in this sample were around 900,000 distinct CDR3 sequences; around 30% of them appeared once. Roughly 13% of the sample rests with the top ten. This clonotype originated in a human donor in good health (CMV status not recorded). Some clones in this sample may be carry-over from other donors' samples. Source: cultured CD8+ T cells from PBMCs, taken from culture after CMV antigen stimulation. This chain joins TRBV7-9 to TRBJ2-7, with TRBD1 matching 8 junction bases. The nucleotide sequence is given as TGTGCCAGCAGCCCCCGGCAGGGGGCGGTCTACGAGCAGTACTTC. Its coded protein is CASSPRQGAVYEQYF.